A selection of T cell receptor beta chains follows, all from one sample in a study of cytomegalovirus exposure and HLA in healthy donors. Assay: immunoSEQ multiplex PCR; the TCRdb copy retains only in-frame clones and omits some. This repertoire includes about 200,000 clones. The sequenced material came from PBMCs. These receptors originate from a man aged 25-45 years in good health and CMV-seronegative. The CDR3 runs from the conserved cysteine through the conserved F or W. The D gene is left open where the match is weak.

CDR3 DNA: TGTGCCAGCTCACCAGAGGGGGTCAGCGGCTACACCTTC
CDR3 protein: CASSPEGVSGYTF
V gene: TRBV18
J gene: TRBJ1-2
D gene: .

CDR3 DNA: TGCGCCAGCAGCCGGCCCGAGCGGGAGGTTAGCGATGAGCAGTTCTTC
CDR3 protein: CASSRPEREVSDEQFF
V gene: TRBV5-1
J gene: TRBJ2-1
D gene: TRBD2

CDR3 DNA: TGTGCCAGCAGCCCAGGGTACAACTCCTACGAGCAGTACTTC
CDR3 protein: CASSPGYNSYEQYF
V gene: TRBV11-3
J gene: TRBJ2-7
D gene: .

CDR3 DNA: TGTGCCAGCTCACCACCGCGTCCTACTGATGAGCAGTTCTTC
CDR3 protein: CASSPPRPTDEQFF
V gene: TRBV18
J gene: TRBJ2-1
D gene: .

CDR3 DNA: TGTGCCATCACAGGGGAGTCCGGGAACACTGAAGCTTTCTTT
CDR3 protein: CAITGESGNTEAFF
V gene: TRBV10-3
J gene: TRBJ1-1
D gene: .

CDR3 DNA: TGTGCCAGCAGCGTAGGCGGGGGGAACTACGAGCAGTACTTC
CDR3 protein: CASSVGGGNYEQYF
V gene: TRBV9
J gene: TRBJ2-7
D gene: TRBD2

CDR3 DNA: TGTGCCAGCAGCTTAGGGGGAATCAATCAGCCCCAGCATTTT
CDR3 protein: CASSLGGINQPQHF
V gene: TRBV5-6
J gene: TRBJ1-5
D gene: .

CDR3 DNA: TGTGCCAGTAGTATAGGGACAGTCCAAGAGACCCAGTACTTC
CDR3 protein: CASSIGTVQETQYF
V gene: TRBV19
J gene: TRBJ2-5
D gene: .

CDR3 DNA: TGTGCCAGCTCACCGGGACAGGGGGCTAATGAAAAACTGTTTTTT
CDR3 protein: CASSPGQGANEKLFF
V gene: TRBV18
J gene: TRBJ1-4
D gene: TRBD1

CDR3 DNA: TGTGCCAGCAGCTCTGGGACAACTAGCAATCAGCCCCAGCATTTT
CDR3 protein: CASSSGTTSNQPQHF
V gene: TRBV7-2
J gene: TRBJ1-5
D gene: .

CDR3 DNA: TGTGCCAGCAGCTTATTGAGGGGGGGGGACGGGGAGACCCAGTACTTC
CDR3 protein: CASSLLRGGDGETQYF
V gene: TRBV5-6
J gene: TRBJ2-5
D gene: .

CDR3 DNA: TGTGCCAGTAGTATAGGTTATGGGCAGACTAGCTCCTACGAGCAGTACTTC
CDR3 protein: CASSIGYGQTSSYEQYF
V gene: TRBV19
J gene: TRBJ2-7
D gene: .

CDR3 DNA: TGTGCCAGTAGCTACGGGCCAGGGGGCATCTACGAGCAGTACTTC
CDR3 protein: CASSYGPGGIYEQYF
V gene: TRBV19
J gene: TRBJ2-7
D gene: TRBD1

CDR3 DNA: TGTGCCAGCAGCCCCGGGTGGGGGGTCACTGAAGCTTTCTTT
CDR3 protein: CASSPGWGVTEAFF
V gene: TRBV7-9
J gene: TRBJ1-1
D gene: .

CDR3 DNA: TGTGCCAGCAGCAACAGGGGGCCCCGAGGAACTGAAGCTTTCTTT
CDR3 protein: CASSNRGPRGTEAFF
V gene: TRBV6-1
J gene: TRBJ1-1
D gene: TRBD1

CDR3 DNA: TGTGCCAGCAGCTTAGAAGCATCCTACAATGAGCAGTTCTTC
CDR3 protein: CASSLEASYNEQFF
V gene: TRBV11-2
J gene: TRBJ2-1
D gene: .

CDR3 DNA: TGCAGCGTTGAGGGACAGGAGAATGAAAAACTGTTTTTT
CDR3 protein: CSVEGQENEKLFF
V gene: TRBV29-1
J gene: TRBJ1-4
D gene: TRBD1

CDR3 DNA: TGTGCCAGCAGCTTGCTCCGGGACAGGCTAAACACAGATACGCAGTATTTT
CDR3 protein: CASSLLRDRLNTDTQYF
V gene: TRBV11-2
J gene: TRBJ2-3
D gene: TRBD1

CDR3 DNA: TGTGCCAGCAGCTTGTTAAGGAGCGCCGCCTACAATGAGCAGTTCTTC
CDR3 protein: CASSLLRSAAYNEQFF
V gene: TRBV5-4
J gene: TRBJ2-1
D gene: .

CDR3 DNA: TGTGCCTGGTCGACAGGGTATGGCTACACCTTC
CDR3 protein: CAWSTGYGYTF
V gene: TRBV30
J gene: TRBJ1-2
D gene: TRBD1

CDR3 DNA: TGTGCCAGCAGCGACAAGGGACAGGGTTTAATCTATGGCTACACCTTC
CDR3 protein: CASSDKGQGLIYGYTF
V gene: TRBV11-3
J gene: TRBJ1-2
D gene: TRBD1

CDR3 DNA: TGTGCCAGCAGTTACTCGACTAGCGGGGACCAAGAGACCCAGTACTTC
CDR3 protein: CASSYSTSGDQETQYF
V gene: TRBV6-5
J gene: TRBJ2-5
D gene: TRBD2

CDR3 DNA: TGTGCCAGCAGTGTTAAGGGCGGGGAGACCCAGTACTTC
CDR3 protein: CASSVKGGETQYF
V gene: TRBV6-6
J gene: TRBJ2-5
D gene: .

CDR3 DNA: TGTGCCAGCAGTGAAGGCACAGGGGTCTATGGCTACACCTTC
CDR3 protein: CASSEGTGVYGYTF
V gene: TRBV6-5
J gene: TRBJ1-2
D gene: TRBD1

CDR3 DNA: TGCAGCGCCATAGGGGGGGGCGGGGAATACGTACCCTACGAGCAGTACTTC
CDR3 protein: CSAIGGGGEYVPYEQYF
V gene: TRBV29-1
J gene: TRBJ2-7
D gene: .

CDR3 DNA: TGTGCCAGCGGAGTTTCCCTAGACAATGAGCAGTTCTTC
CDR3 protein: CASGVSLDNEQFF
V gene: TRBV28
J gene: TRBJ2-1
D gene: .

CDR3 DNA: TGTGCCAGCAGTTACACAGGGGCGGGGGAGACCCAGTACTTC
CDR3 protein: CASSYTGAGETQYF
V gene: TRBV6-5
J gene: TRBJ2-5
D gene: .

CDR3 DNA: TGCGCCAGCAGCCCCTCGACAGCCCCCCAAGAGACCCAGTACTTC
CDR3 protein: CASSPSTAPQETQYF
V gene: TRBV4-3
J gene: TRBJ2-5
D gene: .

CDR3 DNA: TGTGCCAGCAGTCTGACGGGGGGGGTCGAGCAGTACTTC
CDR3 protein: CASSLTGGVEQYF
V gene: TRBV6-5
J gene: TRBJ2-7
D gene: TRBD2

CDR3 DNA: TGTGCCAGCAGCTCCCGGGAGGCGTTCCATGGCTACACCTTC
CDR3 protein: CASSSREAFHGYTF
V gene: TRBV7-2
J gene: TRBJ1-2
D gene: .

CDR3 DNA: TGTGCCAGCAGCCCCCGACCGATCGCGGAAAGATCTGGAAACACCATATATTTT
CDR3 protein: CASSPRPIAERSGNTIYF
V gene: TRBV7-8
J gene: TRBJ1-3
D gene: .